This passage covers 29 T cell receptor beta chains from one sample sequenced in a study of blood T cells in healthy people across ages. A second about 7 to 12 cycle PCR used barcoded and J-beta primers. TCRdb re-called the 5' RACE reads with MiXCR, one entry per CDR3 protein. The profile covers 650,000 to 1,000,000 distinct CDR3 sequences, with roughly 35% appearing a single time and over 10% taken by the ten largest. Sequenced material: blood. All receptors derive from a young man in good health.

This clonotype was counted only a few times. V is TRBV20-1 and J is TRBJ1-5; 9 bases align to TRBD1. V lost 2 bases to trimming and J lost 2 bases; unmatched junction nucleotides: 13. The length of the CDR3 is 18 residues. The germline CDR1 and CDR2 sequences are DFQATT and SNEGSKA (reference sequence). The CDR3 here is CSARSRDRERFGNQPQHF. CDR3 nucleotide sequence: TGCAGTGCTAGATCCCGGGACAGGGAACGGTTTGGCAATCAGCCCCAGCATTTT.

This clonotype occurred a few times. J is TRBJ1-6 and V is TRBV20-1; 7 positions agree with TRBD1. The germline V gene has CDR1 DFQATT and CDR2 SNEGSKA (reference sequence). This CDR3 is built from 15 residues. With V trimmed by 1 base and J by 12 bases, 12 bases remained unmatched. CDR3 DNA: TGCAGTGCTAGAGCAGTACCCAGGGACAGCCAACCCCTCCACTTT. Residues: CSARAVPRDSQPLHF.

About this clonotype: Just one base apart from a much larger clone, this may be a read error. The chain has TRBV10-3 and TRBJ1-2, with TRBD1 matching over 8 bases. The CDR3 covers 16 residues. Germline V gene data show CDR1 as ENHRY and CDR2 as SYGVKD. The CDR3, as DNA: TGTGCCATCAGTTTCGACAGGGGTGGTGAGGGCTATGGCCACACCTTC. It encodes CAISFDRGGEGYGHTF.

This clonotype came up many times. V usage is TRBV4-3 and J usage is TRBJ1-5; perhaps TRBD1 as D (5 bases). V shed 0 bases and J shed 6 bases, with 12 bases lying between them. The CDR3 extends over 15 amino acids. Germline CDR1 reads LGHNA; CDR2 reads YSLEER. CDR3 in DNA: TGCGCCAGCAGCCAAGATGTGGGGGACGGTCAGCCCCAGCATTTT. Amino acid sequence: CASSQDVGDGQPQHF.

Ten or more counts support this clonotype. The CDR3 DNA sequence: TGTGCCAGCAGTAGGACAGGGGGAGAGACCCAGTACTTC. It yields the protein CASSRTGGETQYF. The V gene is TRBV12-3 or TRBV12-4, the J gene TRBJ2-5; 10 bases fit TRBD1. The CDR3 spans 13 residues. Germline trimming cut 5 bases from V and 4 bases from J; bases unmatched to any gene: 1.

This clonotype was counted at least ten times. This sequence joins TRBV6-5 and TRBJ2-7; 11 nucleotides agree with TRBD1. The CDR3 spans 15 residues. V was pared by 0 bases and J by 7 bases, with 5 bases of the junction left unmatched. Germline CDR1 reads MNHEY; CDR2 reads SVGAGI. The CDR3 spells CASSYSMDRGREQYF. In nucleotides, the CDR3 is TGTGCCAGCAGTTACTCAATGGACAGGGGGCGAGAGCAGTACTTC.

The rearrangement uses TRBV4-1 and TRBJ1-1, with D perhaps TRBD1 (6 bases). CDR1 MGHRA and CDR2 YSYEKL come from the germline V gene. The CDR3 totals 15 residues. V was trimmed by 2 bases and J by 4 bases, leaving 14 bases between them. The CDR3 DNA follows: TGCGCCAGCAGCCAACCGGGACATTGGTTCACTGAAGCTTTCTTT. This gives the protein CASSQPGHWFTEAFF.

The V call is TRBV28, the J call TRBJ1-2; maybe TRBD1 (5 bases). This CDR3 comprises 17 residues. Germline loops: CDR1 MDHEN, CDR2 SYDVKM. V lost 1 base to trimming and J lost 1 base, with 16 bases between them. The DNA of the CDR3 is TGTGCCAGCAGTTTATCCGATTTGAGACAGTATAACTATGGCTACACCTTC. This sequence encodes CASSLSDLRQYNYGYTF.

The chain combines TRBV6-5 with TRBJ1-1; maybe TRBD1 (6 bases). This CDR3 has 15 residues. The V gene's germline CDR1 is MNHEY and CDR2 SVGAGI. V was trimmed by 2 bases and J by 0 bases, leaving 10 bases between them. The DNA for the CDR3 is TGTGCCAGCAGTTACCAGGCAGGGGTGAACACTGAAGCTTTCTTT. This codes for CASSYQAGVNTEAFF.

To note about this clonotype: One junction end disagrees with the germline gene, perhaps due to a read error. The chain employs TRBV12-3 or TRBV12-4 and TRBJ2-3; D remains ambiguous. The CDR3 has 15 residues. CDR3 sequence reads: CASSPGRRSTDTEYF. As DNA, the CDR3 is TGTGCCAGCAGCCCAGGACGTCGCAGCACAGATACGGAGTATTTT.

V usage is TRBV6-2 or TRBV6-3 and J usage is TRBJ2-5, with D perhaps matching TRBD2 (6 bases). V dropped 5 bases and J dropped 7 bases, with 17 bases sitting between them. Germline V gene data show CDR1 as MNHEY and CDR2 as SVGEGT. There are 14 residues in the CDR3. CDR3 DNA: TGTGCCAGCAGTCGCTCTAGCGCGGAGGGGACCCAGTACTTC. It specifies CASSRSSAEGTQYF.

The rearrangement joins TRBV25-1 to TRBJ2-7; TRBD1 or TRBD2 may be the D gene (5 bases each). Germline CDR1 is MGHDK and CDR2 is SYGVNS. V was pared by 2 bases and J by 3 bases, with 11 bases between. This CDR3 has 14 amino acids. The CDR3 spells CASSEIGAIYEQYF. The DNA of the CDR3 is TGTGCCAGCAGTGAAATCGGGGCCATCTACGAGCAGTACTTC.

The chain links TRBV7-2 to TRBJ2-3; D is tentatively TRBD1 or TRBD2 (6 bases each). Germline values: CDR1 SGHTA, CDR2 FQGNSA. Trimming pared 5 bases from V and 1 base from J, leaving 16 bases between. The CDR3 has 16 residues. The chain's CDR3 is CASSRGGLTGTDTQYF. The DNA of the CDR3 is TGTGCCAGCAGCCGAGGGGGACTGACAGGCACAGATACGCAGTATTTT.

Ten or more counts support this clonotype. The V and J genes are TRBV20-1 and TRBJ1-6; D gene uncertain. V was pared by 1 base and J by 7 bases, with 5 bases between. The CDR3 covers 12 residues. Germline-derived CDR1 and CDR2 are DFQATT and SNEGSKA (reference sequence). This chain's CDR3 is CSARAPNSPLHF. The CDR3 nucleotides are TGCAGTGCTAGAGCCCCGAATTCACCCCTCCACTTT.

This sequence joins TRBV4-3 and TRBJ2-3; 14 bases line up with TRBD2. CDR1 is LGHNA, CDR2 YSLEER, per germline. The CDR3 loop spans 18 amino acids. V shed 1 base and J 4 bases; nucleotides not matched to a gene: 7. CDR3: CASSQGLAGGEWADTQYF. The CDR3 bases are TGCGCCAGCAGCCAAGGACTAGCGGGGGGGGAGTGGGCAGATACGCAGTATTTT.

In this sample, this clonotype turned up once. This chain uses TRBV20-1 with TRBJ2-5; 7 positions agree with TRBD2. With 1 base clipped from V and 4 bases from J, the junction kept 6 bases outside the gene matches. The CDR3 loop spans 14 amino acids. Germline lookup yields CDR1 DFQATT and CDR2 SNEGSKA (reference sequence). This chain's CDR3 is CSARVGGSVETQYF. DNA for the CDR3: TGCAGTGCTAGAGTGGGCGGGAGTGTAGAGACCCAGTACTTC.

In its sample, this clonotype was seen a few times. The rearrangement joins TRBV20-1 to TRBJ1-2; tentative D call: TRBD1 (5 bases). V lost 3 bases, J lost 5 bases, and 16 bases lay in between. Germline-derived CDR1 and CDR2 are DFQATT and SNEGSKA (reference sequence). The length of the CDR3 is 14 residues. CDR3 DNA sequence: TGCAGTGCTAGCTCCCCGGGACGGGCTTATGGCTACACCTTC. Its protein is CSASSPGRAYGYTF.

This clonotype was counted ten times or more. This sequence joins TRBV29-1 and TRBJ2-5; tentative D call: TRBD2 (5 bases). Germline values: CDR1 SQVTM, CDR2 ANQGSEA. The V end was cut by 2 bases, the J end by 3 bases, with 13 bases between. This CDR3 is built from 14 residues. The CDR3 coding sequence is TGCAGCGTTGAATGGGCGGGTATAGAAGAGACCCAGTACTTC. Residues: CSVEWAGIEETQYF.

This clonotype was found a few times. This chain joins TRBV7-2 and TRBJ2-7, with 8 bases that match TRBD1. CDR1 is SGHTA and CDR2 is FQGNSA in the germline V gene. CDR3 length: 15 residues. V shed 1 base, J shed 4 bases, and the junction held 6 bases outside the gene matches. The CDR3 sequence is CASSLGARGPYEQYF. As DNA, the CDR3 is TGTGCCAGCAGCTTAGGGGCCAGGGGGCCGTACGAGCAGTACTTC.

Many counts were recorded for this clonotype. This chain connects TRBV4-3 to TRBJ2-5, with TRBD1 matching over 8 bases. The CDR3 sequence is 15 residues long. V was clipped by 0 bases and J by 4 bases; unmatched bases: 4. Germline V CDR1 and CDR2: LGHNA, YSLEER. CDR3 DNA: TGCGCCAGCAGCCAAGATACAGGGACAGGAGAGACCCAGTACTTC. This gives the protein CASSQDTGTGETQYF.

The J gene is TRBJ1-1, the V gene TRBV7-9, with D perhaps TRBD1 (5 bases). Per germline, CDR1 SEHNR and CDR2 FQNEAQ (reference sequence). The V end lost 3 bases, the J end lost 4 bases, and 9 bases lay between the germline ends. The CDR3 is made up of 13 amino acids. The DNA of the CDR3 is TGTGCCAGCAGCTTTCCCGGGGGCACTGAAGCTTTCTTT. It specifies CASSFPGGTEAFF.

Only a few counts were recorded for this clonotype. V and J are TRBV7-3 and TRBJ2-2, with no clear D. V was shortened by 0 bases and J by 5 bases, with 10 bases between the two germline ends. CDR1 is SGHTA, CDR2 FQGTGA, per germline. The length of the CDR3 is 15 residues. The DNA of the CDR3 is TGTGCCAGCAGCTTAACGGTCTGGGGAACCGGGGAGCTGTTTTTT. This translates into CASSLTVWGTGELFF.

CDR3 protein: CASSLIEFSTDTQYF. The CDR3 DNA sequence: TGTGCCAGCAGCTTAATCGAATTTAGCACAGATACGCAGTATTTT. The chain uses TRBV7-8 and TRBJ2-3; no firm D call. Trimming stripped 2 bases from V and 0 bases from J, with 9 bases between. Per the germline V gene, CDR1 is SGHVS and CDR2 is FQNEAQ. This CDR3 comprises 15 residues.

Many counts were recorded for this clonotype. The J gene is TRBJ2-5, the V gene TRBV7-3, with unresolved D. V lost 1 base and J 5 bases, leaving 8 bases between the germline ends. The length of the CDR3 is 13 residues. The germline V gene encodes CDR1 SGHTA and CDR2 FQGTGA. The CDR3 region is CASSLSDGETQYF. CDR3 in DNA: TGTGCCAGCAGCTTAAGTGATGGGGAGACCCAGTACTTC.

In regard to this clonotype: Because it lacks the conserved phenylalanine or tryptophan at the end, this CDR3 is likely a read error. V gene TRBV20-1 combines with J gene TRBJ2-1, with 7 bases lining up with TRBD1. The CDR3 covers 14 residues. With 4 bases clipped from V and 1 base from J, the junction kept 4 bases outside the gene matches. Germline V lookup: CDR1 DFQATT, CDR2 SNEGSKA (reference sequence). The CDR3 reads CSATDRESYNEQFL. The CDR3 nucleotides read TGCAGTGCTACCGACAGGGAGTCCTACAATGAGCAGTTCCTC.

This clonotype was recorded a few times. The J gene is TRBJ1-1, the V gene TRBV10-3; D remains ambiguous. The CDR3 spans 14 residues. V shed 3 bases and J shed 3 bases, with 11 bases lying between them. Germline assignment: CDR1 ENHRY and CDR2 SYGVKD. The CDR3 protein is CAISERISDTEAFF. The CDR3 coding sequence is TGTGCCATCAGTGAAAGGATTTCTGACACTGAAGCTTTCTTT.

A few counts support this clonotype. Just one base apart from a much larger clone, this may be a read error. This chain links TRBV29-1 with TRBJ2-7, with D possibly TRBD2 on 6 matching bases. Germline assignment: CDR1 SQVTM and CDR2 ANQGSEA. The CDR3 totals 14 residues. Deletions cut 4 bases from V and 7 bases from J, with 20 bases between. CDR3 amino acids: CSVGRGEFRNEQYF. CDR3 DNA sequence: TGCAGCGTTGGACGCGGGGAATTTAGGAATGAGCAGTACTTC.

The J gene is TRBJ2-1, the V gene TRBV4-1; tentatively, D is TRBD1 (6 bases). The tail of the sequence fits TRBJ2-7 better, so the J call may be wrong. The CDR3 loop spans 17 amino acids. The V gene's germline CDR1 is MGHRA and CDR2 YSYEKL. In DNA form, the CDR3 reads TGCGCCAGCAGCCAAGCACGGACTGGGGGCTCCTACAATGAGCAGTACTTC. Amino acids: CASSQARTGGSYNEQYF.

Notes on this clonotype: Being one base from a much bigger clone, this may be a read error. V and J are TRBV9 and TRBJ2-7; D is uncertain. Germline values: CDR1 SGDLS, CDR2 YYNGEE. This CDR3 has 14 amino acids. The CDR3 here is CASSPGPKMGERYF. The DNA for the CDR3 is TGTGCCAGCAGCCCCGGCCCTAAAATGGGCGAGCGGTACTTC.